The clone carrying this T cell receptor (beta chain) was seen at least ten times. Healthy Caucasians were all of the donors. The data stem from a study of identical twins. From germline, CDR1 is WSHSY and CDR2 SAAADI. The germline V and J ends were trimmed by 6 bases and 8 bases, with 16 bases remaining between them. The CDR3 sequence is 13 residues long. Template switching supplied a universal primer site; unique molecular identifiers were carried on the cDNA. TCRdb ran MiXCR on the 5' RACE reads and lists one entry per CDR3 protein. The table has hundreds of thousands of distinct CDR3 sequences, 9% to 15% seen once. These data were also filed under a second study, of yellow fever vaccine responses in identical twins.

The chain employs TRBV10-2 and TRBJ1-1; D may be TRBD1 (6 bases). Sequenced input: PBMCs. The receptor was isolated from a woman under 30 in good health. Written as DNA, the CDR3 is TGCGCCAGCAGACCGACAGGCATCCGAGAAGCTTTCTTT. Amino acid sequence: CASRPTGIREAFF.